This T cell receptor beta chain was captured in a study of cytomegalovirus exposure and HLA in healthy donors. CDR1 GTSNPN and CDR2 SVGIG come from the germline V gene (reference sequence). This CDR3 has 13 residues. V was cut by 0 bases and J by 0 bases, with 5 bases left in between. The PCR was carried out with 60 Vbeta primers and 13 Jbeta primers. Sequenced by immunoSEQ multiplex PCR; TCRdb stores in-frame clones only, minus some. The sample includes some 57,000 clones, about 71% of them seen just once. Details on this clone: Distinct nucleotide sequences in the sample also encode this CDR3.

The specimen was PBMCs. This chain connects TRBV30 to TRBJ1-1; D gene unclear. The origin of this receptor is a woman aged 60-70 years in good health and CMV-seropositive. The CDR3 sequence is CAWSVSLNTEAFF. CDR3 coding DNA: TGTGCCTGGAGTGTATCCTTGAACACTGAAGCTTTCTTT.